This record covers a single T cell receptor (beta chain). Its antigen remains unknown. This entry is derived from a study of vaccination and CD4 T cells after COVID-19. CDR3 size: 13 residues. The V gene's germline CDR1 is MNHNS and CDR2 SASEGT. V dropped 5 bases and J dropped 4 bases, with 11 bases sitting between them. Stated treatment: approximately 11-day PBMC culture with coronavirus spike peptide pools or control peptides (ViraFEST assay). The Oncomine TCR Beta short-read assay generated sequence data from the DNA of cultured CD4+ T cells. From the PCR reads, TCRdb called clonotypes with MiXCR, one entry per CDR3 protein. This repertoire shows approximately 22,000 distinct CDR3 sequences, less than 65% found once; its top ten account for about 14%.

The source is a human donor who received a COVID-19 vaccine. This chain links TRBV6-1 with TRBJ1-1; D not certain. The sample was CD4+ T cells from blood, cultured in vitro, taken after SARS-CoV-2 vaccination. The CDR3 protein is CASSTIGGTEAFF. CDR3 bases: TGTGCCAGCAGTACTATCGGAGGCACTGAAGCTTTCTTT.